This passage covers 16 T cell receptor beta chains from one sample sequenced in a study of shared clonotypes between healthy human individuals. Only in-frame clones appear in the TCRdb table, and some are missing; sequencing was by immunoSEQ multiplex PCR. This table holds about 2.3 million clones, 80% to 95% found once. Input material: naive CD4+ T cells from PBMCs. The sample's subset: CD45RA+ positively selected. The source is a man aged 18 to 29 in good health. Some clones in this sample may be carry-over from other donors' samples.

The J gene is TRBJ2-1, the V gene TRBV5-4; 8 nucleotides align to TRBD1. After removal of 0 bases from V and 8 bases from J, the junction contained 4 bases not matched to a gene. The CDR3 is 14 residues long. Germline values: CDR1 SGHNT, CDR2 YYREEE (reference sequence). The CDR3 loop reads CASSLAGGQDEQFF. The DNA of the CDR3 is TGTGCCAGCAGCTTGGCAGGGGGCCAGGATGAGCAGTTCTTC.

The count of this clone is one. The rearrangement links TRBV7-9 to TRBJ1-5; 7 positions match TRBD1. With 5 bases clipped from V and 2 bases from J, the junction kept 9 bases outside the gene matches. The germline gives CDR1 SEHNR, CDR2 FQNEAQ (reference sequence). This CDR3 spans 16 amino acids. The CDR3 sequence: CASSAETGTGNQPQHF. CDR3 coding DNA: TGTGCCAGCAGCGCCGAGACAGGGACGGGCAATCAGCCCCAGCATTTT.

The CDR3 region has the DNA TGTGCCTGGAGCCCGTCTCTAGCCAAAAACATTCAGTACTTC. This codes for CAWSPSLAKNIQYF. The chain is built from TRBV30 and TRBJ2-4; no reliable D call. The CDR3 covers 14 residues. Per the germline V gene, CDR1 is GTSNPN and CDR2 is SVGIG (reference sequence). V lost 3 bases and J lost 0, with 9 bases in between.

J is TRBJ2-2 and V is TRBV5-4; no clear D. The CDR3 extends over 12 amino acids. Per the germline V gene, CDR1 is SGHNT and CDR2 is YYREEE (reference sequence). Trimming took 10 bases from V and 3 from J, leaving 10 bases between them. The CDR3 here is CADQRDTGELFF. In DNA, the CDR3 is TGTGCCGACCAGCGAGACACCGGGGAGCTGTTTTTT.

The chain combines TRBV11-2 with TRBJ2-2, with D possibly matching TRBD2 (6 bases). This CDR3 has 19 residues. The germline V gene has CDR1 SGHAT and CDR2 FQNNGV. V shed 5 bases and J shed 4 bases, with 26 bases lying between them. The CDR3 bases are TGTGCCAGCAGCAATTACCGACTGGAGGGGCCCCTCAGCACCGGGGAGCTGTTTTTT. Its protein product is CASSNYRLEGPLSTGELFF.

The V and J genes are TRBV11-3 and TRBJ2-3; 10 bases fit TRBD2. This CDR3 has 16 amino acids. The ends lost 5 bases at V and 3 bases at J; junction bases unmatched: 8. Germline V CDR1 and CDR2: SGHNT, YENEEA. CDR3 residues: CASSDDIAGGTDTQYF. The CDR3, as DNA: TGTGCCAGCAGCGACGACATAGCGGGAGGAACAGATACGCAGTATTTT.

CDR3 coding DNA: TGTGCCTGGAGACGTCTCGGTATTCTAGGCTATGGCTACACCTTC. Protein sequence: CAWRRLGILGYGYTF. The chain couples TRBV30 to TRBJ1-2, with unresolved D. The V end lost 3 bases, the J end lost 4 bases, and 18 bases lay between the germline ends. The CDR3 runs 15 residues. The V gene's germline CDR1 is GTSNPN and CDR2 SVGIG (reference sequence).

In this sample, this clone turned up once. The chain couples TRBV5-6 to TRBJ1-5; a possible D gene is TRBD1 (5 bases). CDR1 is SGHDT, CDR2 YYEEEE, per germline. Between the trimmed V and J ends, which lost 0 bases and 4 bases, there was a span of 8 bases. CDR3 length equals 14 residues. The CDR3 nucleotides read TGTGCCAGCAGCTTGGGGGGCATTAATCAGCCCCAGCATTTT. It encodes CASSLGGINQPQHF.

The genes are TRBV9 and TRBJ2-1, with 8 positions matching TRBD2. V lost 0 bases to trimming and J lost 6 bases; unmatched junction nucleotides: 8. This CDR3 has 16 residues. Germline V lookup: CDR1 SGDLS, CDR2 YYNGEE. The CDR3 loop is CASSVARREGGNEQFF. In DNA, the CDR3 is TGTGCCAGCAGCGTAGCCCGACGGGAGGGTGGCAATGAGCAGTTCTTC. The full variable domain, its missing parts supplied by reference TRBV9 and TRBJ2-1, is DSGVTQTPKHLITATGQRVTLRCSPRSGDLSVYWYQQSLDQGLQFLIQYYNGEERAKGNILERFSAQQFPDLHSELNLSSLELGDSALYFCASSVARREGGNEQFFGPGTRLTVL.

A remark on this clone: Other nucleotide sequences from this sample produce the same CDR3. J is TRBJ2-3 and V is TRBV18; no definite D call. The CDR3 covers 13 residues. Germline CDR1 and CDR2: KGHSH and LQKENI. V was pared by 0 bases and J by 4 bases, with 5 bases between. The DNA of the CDR3 is TGTGCCAGCTCACCACCGTCCGCAGATACGCAGTATTTT. Protein product: CASSPPSADTQYF.

This chain connects TRBV9 to TRBJ1-2, with 7 bases fitting TRBD1. Germline assignment: CDR1 SGDLS and CDR2 YYNGEE. J lost 7 bases, V lost 0 bases, and 6 bases had no gene match. The CDR3 covers 14 residues. In nucleotides, the CDR3 is TGTGCCAGCAGCGTAGTCCCAGGGGGAGGTGGCTACACCTTC. Its protein is CASSVVPGGGGYTF.

V gene TRBV28 combines with J gene TRBJ2-7; a possible D gene is TRBD2 (6 bases). The germline V and J ends were trimmed by 6 bases and 2 bases, with 14 bases remaining between them. Germline V gives CDR1 MDHEN, CDR2 SYDVKM. The CDR3 is 14 residues long. The CDR3 reads CASSPGLQTYEQYF. The CDR3 DNA is TGTGCCAGCAGCCCGGGACTGCAAACCTACGAGCAGTACTTC.

This chain links TRBV12-5 with TRBJ2-1; tentative D call: TRBD2 (6 bases). CDR1 LGHNT and CDR2 FRNRAP come from the germline V gene. This CDR3 is 13 amino acids long. V was clipped by 3 bases and J by 8 bases, with 11 bases between them. In DNA form, the CDR3 reads TGTGCTAGTGGTTTTCAGTGGGGGGATGAGCAGTTCTTC. This encodes CASGFQWGDEQFF.

CDR3 region: CASIGRGYSEAFF. DNA for the CDR3: TGTGCCAGCATAGGCAGGGGATATAGTGAAGCTTTCTTT. The genes are TRBV6-6 and TRBJ1-1; possible D gene TRBD1, 6 bases. Germline V CDR1 and CDR2: MNHNY, SVGAGI (reference sequence). The CDR3 extends over 13 amino acids. V was clipped by 7 bases and J by 7 bases, with 16 bases between them.

The chain recombines TRBV6-5 with TRBJ1-1, with D unclear. This CDR3 has 14 amino acids. The V gene's germline CDR1 is MNHEY and CDR2 SVGAGI. Between the trimmed V and J ends, which lost 5 bases and 4 bases, there was a span of 14 bases. The CDR3 sequence: CASSPPSGSTEAFF. The CDR3 DNA sequence: TGTGCCAGCAGTCCGCCCTCCGGAAGCACTGAAGCTTTCTTT.

A note on this clone: Different DNA sequences within this sample yield the same CDR3. CDR3 DNA sequence: TGCGCCAGCAGCCCAGGTGGGAGCACAGATACGCAGTATTTT. Its translation is CASSPGGSTDTQYF. The V gene is TRBV4-1, the J gene TRBJ2-3; D remains unclear. Looked up from germline, CDR1 is MGHRA and CDR2 is YSYEKL. Trimming stripped 4 bases from V and 0 bases from J, with 8 bases between. CDR3 length equals 14 residues.